This TCR beta chain is drawn from a study of blood T cell repertoires in COVID-19. The protocol was immunoSEQ multiplex PCR, while the TCRdb copy is restricted to in-frame clones and leaves out a portion. The repertoire holds approximately 350,000 clones, with 75% to 90% as singletons. Deletions cut 2 bases from V and 8 bases from J, with 12 bases between. The V gene's germline CDR1 is GTSNPN and CDR2 SVGIG (reference sequence). CDR3 length equals 12 residues. Sequenced: PBMCs or T cells enriched from blood (not recorded which). The chain joins TRBV30 to TRBJ1-2, with a tentative D call TRBD1 (5 bases). This TCR derives from a man between 18 and 29 years old who had recovered from COVID-19. The CDR3 DNA sequence: TGTGCCTGGAGTACAGGAGATGTCGGCTACACCTTC. Its protein product is CAWSTGDVGYTF. The full variable domain, rest sourced from reference TRBV30 and TRBJ1-2, is SQTIHQWPATLVQPVGSPLSLECTVEGTSNPNLYWYRQAAGRGLQLLFYSVGIGQISSEVPQNLSASRPQDRQFILSSKKLLLSDSGFYLCAWSTGDVGYTFGSGTRLTVV.